Listed below are T cell receptor beta chains from one sample, sequenced in a study of blood T cells in healthy people across ages. Each CDR3 protein gets one entry after TCRdb re-called the 5' RACE reads with MiXCR. The data contain around 690,000 distinct CDR3 sequences, 58% of them seen just once; the ten biggest clones take up around 37%. Sequencing input: blood. Receptors originate from a man in his 60s in good health. Both conserved end residues are part of each CDR3. The order of the fields is clone size, V gene, D gene, J gene, CDR3 protein, CDR3 DNA. The D gene is left open where the match is weak. The size of a clone is reported for some rows only, either as once, few or many, or as a class for expanded clones.

.	TRBV18	.	TRBJ2-7	CASSLPPGESYEQYF	TGTGCCAGCTCACTACCACCGGGAGAATCCTACGAGCAGTACTTC
once	TRBV11-2	TRBD2	TRBJ2-1	CASSLNSGAYNEQFF	TGTGCCAGCAGCTTAAATAGCGGGGCTTACAATGAGCAGTTCTTC
.	TRBV28	TRBD2	TRBJ2-3	CASSFRLAGGPPDTQYF	TGTGCCAGCAGTTTCCGCCTAGCGGGGGGGCCCCCAGATACGCAGTATTTT
.	TRBV7-9	TRBD2	TRBJ2-7	CASSIAGATYEQYF	TGTGCCAGCAGCATAGCGGGAGCCACCTACGAGCAGTACTTC
.	TRBV18	.	TRBJ1-1	CASSPRGSESEAFF	TGTGCCAGCTCACCTAGAGGTTCGGAGTCTGAAGCTTTCTTT
.	TRBV12-3/TRBV12-4	TRBD1	TRBJ1-2	CASMAGQGGRRLYGYTF	TGTGCCAGCATGGCGGGACAGGGAGGCAGGAGGCTATATGGCTACACCTTC
.	TRBV2	.	TRBJ1-6	CASSARPGVNNSPLHF	TGTGCCAGCAGTGCCCGCCCAGGGGTAAATAATTCACCCCTCCACTTT
.	TRBV4-1	TRBD2	TRBJ2-3	CASSQERGGAGSSTDTQYF	TGCGCCAGCAGCCAAGAACGGGGCGGAGCGGGGTCTAGCACAGATACGCAGTATTTT
.	TRBV7-2	.	TRBJ2-7	CASSLDAGDEQYF	TGTGCCAGCAGCTTAGACGCAGGGGACGAGCAGTACTTC
few	TRBV29-1	.	TRBJ2-7	CSVELWDIYYEQYF	TGCAGCGTTGAGCTCTGGGATATATACTACGAGCAGTACTTC
few	TRBV5-1	.	TRBJ2-1	CASRPGTQGSNEQFF	TGCGCCAGCAGGCCCGGGACCCAGGGGAGCAATGAGCAGTTCTTC
.	TRBV5-1	.	TRBJ2-5	CASSRGLTKELKETQYF	TGCGCCAGCAGCCGGGGGTTGACAAAAGAACTGAAAGAGACCCAGTACTTC